This T cell receptor (beta chain) was sequenced during a study of cytomegalovirus exposure and HLA in healthy donors. In the study overall: There were 300 to 400 genotyped donors. Of these, roughly 80% fell in the genetic ancestry cluster associated with self-reported Caucasian donors.

As for this clone: Its antigen is unknown.

Study-wide results and limits: Among TCR beta chains of equal frequency, HLA-associated ones were more clonally expanded in a later analysis.

In the PCR, 60 Vbeta and 13 Jbeta primers were used. Only in-frame clones appear in the TCRdb table, and some are missing; sequencing was by immunoSEQ multiplex PCR. The sample includes fewer than 250,000 clones, over 70% of them seen just once. The V and J ends lost 0 bases and 5 bases respectively, with 24 bases between them. Germline CDR1 reads SGHAT; CDR2 reads FQDESV (reference sequence). The CDR3 covers 19 residues. This receptor was obtained from a boy aged 2 to 9 in good health and CMV-seronegative. The specimen was PBMCs. This chain joins TRBV11-1 and TRBJ2-3; tentative D call: TRBD2 (6 bases). The DNA of the CDR3 is TGTGCCAGCAGCTTAGCGGGCCAGGGACTCTCCCTGTTCGGAGATACGCAGTATTTT. This encodes CASSLAGQGLSLFGDTQYF.